This record looks at one T cell receptor (beta chain) sequence and its context. Its cognate antigen is unknown. The data originate from a study of T cells in pancreatic ductal adenocarcinoma. Overall study results and limits: Unique clonotypes were approximately 8-fold more numerous in blood than in tumor. Tumor and blood clonality did not differ significantly, about 0.11 versus 0.066. Results skew toward the minority of patients with early-stage disease.

The protocol was immunoSEQ multiplex PCR, while the TCRdb copy is restricted to in-frame clones and leaves out a portion. The sample shows tens of thousands of clones, 90% to 95% of them seen only once. The selected patients with pancreatic ductal adenocarcinoma had surgery but no neoadjuvant therapy. Trimming removed 6 bases from V and 3 bases from J; junction bases left unmatched: 8. Germline V gene data show CDR1 as MNHNY and CDR2 as SVGAGI (reference sequence). The CDR3 loop spans 15 amino acids. The specimen sequenced was PBMCs. J is TRBJ2-7 and V is TRBV6-6, with 10 positions matching TRBD2. The clonotype was recovered from a human donor with pancreatic ductal adenocarcinoma. CDR3 residues: CASSEGLAENYEQYF. Written as DNA, the CDR3 is TGTGCCAGCAGCGAAGGACTAGCGGAGAACTACGAGCAGTACTTC.